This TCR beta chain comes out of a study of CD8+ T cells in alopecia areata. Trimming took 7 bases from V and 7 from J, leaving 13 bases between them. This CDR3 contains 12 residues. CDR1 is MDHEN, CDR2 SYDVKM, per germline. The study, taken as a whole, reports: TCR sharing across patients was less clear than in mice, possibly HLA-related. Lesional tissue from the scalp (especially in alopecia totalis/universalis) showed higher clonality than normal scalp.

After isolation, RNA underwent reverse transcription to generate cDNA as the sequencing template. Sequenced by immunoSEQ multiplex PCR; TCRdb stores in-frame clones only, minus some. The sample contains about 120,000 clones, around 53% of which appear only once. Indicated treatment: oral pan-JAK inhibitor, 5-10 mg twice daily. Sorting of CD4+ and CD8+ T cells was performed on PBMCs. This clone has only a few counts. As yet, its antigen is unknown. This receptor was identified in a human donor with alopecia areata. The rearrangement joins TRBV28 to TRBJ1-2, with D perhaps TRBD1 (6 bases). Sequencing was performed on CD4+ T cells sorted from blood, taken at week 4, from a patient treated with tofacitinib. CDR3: CASTSDRSGYTF. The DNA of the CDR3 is TGTGCCAGCACCTCCGACAGGTCTGGCTACACCTTC.